Listed below are T cell receptor beta chains from one sample, sequenced in a study of blood T cells in healthy people across ages. TCRdb itself ran the 5' RACE reads through MiXCR, one entry per CDR3 protein. The sample records 700,000 to 950,000 distinct CDR3 sequences, roughly 45% being singletons. Sequencing was performed on blood. The receptors here all came from a woman aged 55-69 years in good health. Both conserved end residues are part of each CDR3. The D gene is left open where the match is weak. The size field is filled for only some rows; it gives once, few, many or a size class.

j_call,clone_size,d_call,v_call,cdr3_nt,cdr3_aa
TRBJ2-1,many,-,TRBV11-2,TGTGCCAGCAGCTTATCCGGGGTCTCCTACAATGAGCAGTTCTTC,CASSLSGVSYNEQFF
TRBJ1-1,-,TRBD1,TRBV5-5,TGTGCCAGCAGCTTGGGAGACAGGGAGAACACTGAAGCTTTCTTT,CASSLGDRENTEAFF
TRBJ1-2,-,-,TRBV30,TGTGCCTGGAGTCGCACAGGGTGGTGGGGCTACACCTTC,CAWSRTGWWGYTF
TRBJ2-3,-,TRBD2,TRBV5-1,TGCGCCAGCAGCTTAAGCGGGGGGCCCCAGGATACGCAGTATTTT,CASSLSGGPQDTQYF
TRBJ1-2,few,-,TRBV28,TGTGCCAGCAGTCCTAAGGCACAGGATCAGGGCTACACCTTC,CASSPKAQDQGYTF
TRBJ2-3,few,-,TRBV10-3,TGTGCCCACAAGGGGGGTACTAGCACAGATACGCAGTATTTT,CAHKGGTSTDTQYF
TRBJ2-3,few,-,TRBV9,TGTGCCAGCAGCGTAGTGAGTAGCGCAGATACGCAGTATTTT,CASSVVSSADTQYF
TRBJ2-1,-,-,TRBV5-6,TGTGCCAGCAGCCCAGAGGCCAGACAGCAGTTCTTC,CASSPEARQQFF
TRBJ1-4,-,-,TRBV29-1,TGCAGCGTGGGGATGGAGCTAACTAATGAAAAACTGTTTTTT,CSVGMELTNEKLFF
TRBJ2-5,-,-,TRBV9,TGTGCCAGCAGCGCAACGTTCGAGGGGCTGGAGACCCAGTACTTC,CASSATFEGLETQYF
TRBJ1-5,few,-,TRBV29-1,TGCAGCTATACCCAGGGACCCGGGGATCAGCCCCAGCATTTT,CSYTQGPGDQPQHF
TRBJ1-1,few,-,TRBV18,TGTGCCAGCTCACCGGTACTACAGTCGAACACTGAAGCTTTCTTT,CASSPVLQSNTEAFF
TRBJ2-7,-,-,TRBV11-2,TGTGCCAGCAGCACCGGGACAAACAACGAGCAGTACTTC,CASSTGTNNEQYF